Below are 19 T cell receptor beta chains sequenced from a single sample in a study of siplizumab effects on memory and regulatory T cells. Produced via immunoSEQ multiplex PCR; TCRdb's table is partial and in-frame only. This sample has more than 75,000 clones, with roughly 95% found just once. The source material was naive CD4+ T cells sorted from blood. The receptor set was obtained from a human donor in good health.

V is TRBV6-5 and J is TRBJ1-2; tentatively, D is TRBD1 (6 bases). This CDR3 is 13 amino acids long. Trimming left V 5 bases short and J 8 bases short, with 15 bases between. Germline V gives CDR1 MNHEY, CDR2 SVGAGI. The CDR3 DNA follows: TGTGCCAGCAGTCCTAACAGGGTGAGGGGCTACACCTTC. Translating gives CASSPNRVRGYTF.

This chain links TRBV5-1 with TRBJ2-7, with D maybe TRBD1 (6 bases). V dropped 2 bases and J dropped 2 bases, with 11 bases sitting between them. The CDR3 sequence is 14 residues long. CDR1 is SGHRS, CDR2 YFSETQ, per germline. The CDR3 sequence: CASSLDRWAYEQYF. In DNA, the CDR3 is TGCGCCAGCAGCTTAGACAGGTGGGCCTACGAGCAGTACTTC.

CDR3 coding DNA: TGTGCCAGCAACCCGGGGGGGCCAGGTGTAAATACGCAGTATTTT. It yields the protein CASNPGGPGVNTQYF. The rearrangement joins TRBV9 to TRBJ2-3, with 8 bases matching TRBD2. Germline CDR1 SGDLS, CDR2 YYNGEE. V shed 6 bases and J 7 bases; nucleotides not matched to a gene: 13. The CDR3 covers 15 residues.

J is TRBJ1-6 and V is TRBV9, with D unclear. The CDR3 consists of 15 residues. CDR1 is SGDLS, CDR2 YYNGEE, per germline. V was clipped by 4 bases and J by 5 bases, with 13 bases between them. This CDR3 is CASSPQDIHNSPLHF. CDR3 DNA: TGTGCCAGCAGCCCGCAGGATATCCATAATTCACCCCTCCACTTT.

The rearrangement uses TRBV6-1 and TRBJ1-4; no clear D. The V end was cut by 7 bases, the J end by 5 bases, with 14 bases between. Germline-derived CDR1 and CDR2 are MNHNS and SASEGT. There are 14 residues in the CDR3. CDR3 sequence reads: CASTGGLFNEKLFF. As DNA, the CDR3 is TGTGCCAGCACTGGAGGGTTATTCAATGAAAAACTGTTTTTT.

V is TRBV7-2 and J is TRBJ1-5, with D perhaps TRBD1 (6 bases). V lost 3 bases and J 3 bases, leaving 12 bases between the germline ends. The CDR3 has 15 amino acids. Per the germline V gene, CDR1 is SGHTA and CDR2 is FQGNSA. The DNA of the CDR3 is TGTGCCAGCAGCTTTATTACAGGGACCAATCAGCCCCAGCATTTT. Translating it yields CASSFITGTNQPQHF. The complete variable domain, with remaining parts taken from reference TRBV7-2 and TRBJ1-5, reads GAGVSQSPSNKVTEKGKDVELRCDPISGHTALYWYRQSLGQGLEFLIYFQGNSAPDKSGLPSDRFSAERTGGSVSTLTIQRTQQEDSAVYLCASSFITGTNQPQHFGDGTRLSIL.

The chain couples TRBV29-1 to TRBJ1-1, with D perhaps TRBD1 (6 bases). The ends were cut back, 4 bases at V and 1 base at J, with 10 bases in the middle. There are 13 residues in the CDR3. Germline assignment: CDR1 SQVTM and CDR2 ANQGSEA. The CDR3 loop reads CSVGNRANTEAFF. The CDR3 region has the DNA TGCAGCGTTGGTAACAGGGCGAACACTGAAGCTTTCTTT.

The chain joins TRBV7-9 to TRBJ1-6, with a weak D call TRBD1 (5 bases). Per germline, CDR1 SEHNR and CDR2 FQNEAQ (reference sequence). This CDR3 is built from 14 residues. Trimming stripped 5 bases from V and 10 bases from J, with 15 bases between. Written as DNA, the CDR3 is TGTGCCAGCAGCCCCGGGACTTACGACTCACCCCTCCACTTT. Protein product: CASSPGTYDSPLHF.

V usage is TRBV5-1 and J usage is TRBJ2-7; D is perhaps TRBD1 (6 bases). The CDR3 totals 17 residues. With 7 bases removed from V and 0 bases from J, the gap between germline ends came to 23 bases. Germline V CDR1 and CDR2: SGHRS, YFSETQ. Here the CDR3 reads CASPALPAQGRSYEQYF. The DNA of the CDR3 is TGCGCCAGCCCGGCCTTGCCTGCACAGGGACGCTCCTACGAGCAGTACTTC.

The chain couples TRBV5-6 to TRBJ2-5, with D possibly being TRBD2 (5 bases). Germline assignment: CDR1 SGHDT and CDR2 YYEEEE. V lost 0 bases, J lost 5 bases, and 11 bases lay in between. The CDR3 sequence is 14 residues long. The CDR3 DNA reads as TGTGCCAGCAGCTTGGGAGGGCATGGGGAGACCCAGTACTTC. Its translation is CASSLGGHGETQYF.

The CDR3, as DNA: TGTGCCAGCAGTCCTAGCGGGGCCACAGATACGCAGTATTTT. Protein sequence: CASSPSGATDTQYF. The chain joins TRBV6-5 to TRBJ2-3; TRBD2 aligns across 9 bases. The germline V gene encodes CDR1 MNHEY and CDR2 SVGAGI. The J segment lost 2 bases and the V segment lost 5 bases, leaving 2 bases of the junction unmatched. The CDR3 consists of 14 residues.

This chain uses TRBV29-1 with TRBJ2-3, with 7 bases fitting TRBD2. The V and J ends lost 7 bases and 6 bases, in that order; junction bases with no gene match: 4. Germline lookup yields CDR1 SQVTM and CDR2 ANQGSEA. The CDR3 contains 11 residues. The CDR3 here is CSAGLEDTQYF. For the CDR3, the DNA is TGCAGCGCTGGACTAGAGGATACGCAGTATTTT.

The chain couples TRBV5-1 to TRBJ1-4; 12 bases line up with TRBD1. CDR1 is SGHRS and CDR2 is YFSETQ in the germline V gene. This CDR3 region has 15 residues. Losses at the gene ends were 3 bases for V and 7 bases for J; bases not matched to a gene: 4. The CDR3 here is CASSSGQGAGEKLFF. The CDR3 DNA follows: TGCGCCAGCAGCTCGGGACAGGGGGCTGGTGAAAAACTGTTTTTT.

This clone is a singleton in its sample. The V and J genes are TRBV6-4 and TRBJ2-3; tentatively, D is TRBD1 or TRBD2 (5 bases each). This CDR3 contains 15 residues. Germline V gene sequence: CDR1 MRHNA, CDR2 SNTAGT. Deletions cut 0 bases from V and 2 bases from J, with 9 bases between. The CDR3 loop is CASSDSRDPTDTQYF. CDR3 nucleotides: TGTGCCAGCAGTGACTCAAGGGACCCCACAGATACGCAGTATTTT.

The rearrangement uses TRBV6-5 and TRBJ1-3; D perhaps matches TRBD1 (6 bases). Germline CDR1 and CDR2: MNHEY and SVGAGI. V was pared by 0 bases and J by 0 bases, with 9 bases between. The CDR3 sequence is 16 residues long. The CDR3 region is CASSYSGGRSGNTIYF. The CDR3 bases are TGTGCCAGCAGTTACTCGGGGGGCCGCTCTGGAAACACCATATATTTT.

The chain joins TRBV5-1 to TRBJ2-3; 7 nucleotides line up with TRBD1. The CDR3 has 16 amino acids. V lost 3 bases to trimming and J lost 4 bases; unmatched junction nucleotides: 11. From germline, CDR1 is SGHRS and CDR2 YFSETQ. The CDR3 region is CASSWLVGQMADTQYF. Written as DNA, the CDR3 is TGCGCCAGCAGCTGGTTGGTGGGACAGATGGCAGATACGCAGTATTTT.

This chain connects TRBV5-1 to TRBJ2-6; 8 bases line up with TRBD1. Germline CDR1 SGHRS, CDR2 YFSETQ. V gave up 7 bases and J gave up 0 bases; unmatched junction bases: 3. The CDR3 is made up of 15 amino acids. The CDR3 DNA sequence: TGCGCCAGCTCTACAGGGGGCTCTGGGGCCAACGTCCTGACTTTC. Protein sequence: CASSTGGSGANVLTF.

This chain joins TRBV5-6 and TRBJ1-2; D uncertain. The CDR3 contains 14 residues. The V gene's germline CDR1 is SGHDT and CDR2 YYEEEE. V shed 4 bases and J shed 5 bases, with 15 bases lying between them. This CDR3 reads CASSRLGPEYGYTF. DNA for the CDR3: TGTGCCAGCAGCCGCCTCGGCCCCGAATATGGCTACACCTTC. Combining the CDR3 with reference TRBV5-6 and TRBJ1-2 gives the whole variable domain DAGVTQSPTHLIKTRGQQVTLRCSPKSGHDTVSWYQQALGQGPQFIFQYYEEEERQRGNFPDRFSGHQFPNYSSELNVNALLLGDSALYLCASSRLGPEYGYTFGSGTRLTVV.

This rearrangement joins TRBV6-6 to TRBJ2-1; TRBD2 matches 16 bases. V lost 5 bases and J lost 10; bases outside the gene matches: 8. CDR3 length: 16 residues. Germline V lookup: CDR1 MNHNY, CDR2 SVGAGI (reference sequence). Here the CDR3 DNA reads TGTGCCAGCAGTGCCCGAGGGACTAGCGGGGGGGAGGAGCAGTTCTTC. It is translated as CASSARGTSGGEEQFF.